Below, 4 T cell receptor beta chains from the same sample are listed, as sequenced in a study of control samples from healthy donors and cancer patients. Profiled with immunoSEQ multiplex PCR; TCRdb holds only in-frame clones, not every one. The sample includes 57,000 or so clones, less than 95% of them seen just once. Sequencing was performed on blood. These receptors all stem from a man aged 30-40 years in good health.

This CDR3 is CASRLDIIAHEKLFF. The CDR3 nucleotides are TGTGCAAGTCGCTTAGACATCATAGCCCATGAAAAACTGTTTTTT. This rearrangement joins TRBV12-2 to TRBJ1-4. TRBV12-2 is assigned pseudogene status. This CDR3 has 15 amino acids.

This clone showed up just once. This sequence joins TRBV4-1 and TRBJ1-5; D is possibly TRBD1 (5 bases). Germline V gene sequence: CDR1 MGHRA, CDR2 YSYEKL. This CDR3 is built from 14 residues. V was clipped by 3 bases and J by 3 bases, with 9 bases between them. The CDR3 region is CASSQQGTNQPQHF. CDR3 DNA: TGCGCCAGCAGCCAGCAGGGTACCAATCAGCCCCAGCATTTT.

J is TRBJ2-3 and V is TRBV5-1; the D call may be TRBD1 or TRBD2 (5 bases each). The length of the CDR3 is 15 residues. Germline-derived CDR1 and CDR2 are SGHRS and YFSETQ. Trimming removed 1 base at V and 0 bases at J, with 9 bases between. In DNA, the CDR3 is TGCGCCAGCAGCTTGCGGGGCGGGAGCACAGATACGCAGTATTTT. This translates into CASSLRGGSTDTQYF.

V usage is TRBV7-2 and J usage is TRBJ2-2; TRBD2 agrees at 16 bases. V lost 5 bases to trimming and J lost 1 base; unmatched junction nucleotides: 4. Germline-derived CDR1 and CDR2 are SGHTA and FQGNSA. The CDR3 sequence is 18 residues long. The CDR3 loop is CASSPGLAGGRNTGELFF. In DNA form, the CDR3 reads TGTGCCAGCAGCCCGGGACTAGCGGGGGGGCGGAACACCGGGGAGCTGTTTTTT.